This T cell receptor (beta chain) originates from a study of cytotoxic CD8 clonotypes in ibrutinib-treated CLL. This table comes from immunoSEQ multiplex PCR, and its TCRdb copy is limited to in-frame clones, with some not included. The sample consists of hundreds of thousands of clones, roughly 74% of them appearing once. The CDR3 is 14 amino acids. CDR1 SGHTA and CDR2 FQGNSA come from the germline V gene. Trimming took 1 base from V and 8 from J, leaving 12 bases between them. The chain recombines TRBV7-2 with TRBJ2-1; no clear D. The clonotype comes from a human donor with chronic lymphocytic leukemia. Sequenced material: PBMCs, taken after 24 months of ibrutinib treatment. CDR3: CASSLGLKLDEQFF. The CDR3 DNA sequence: TGTGCCAGCAGCTTAGGACTCAAGCTCGATGAGCAGTTCTTC.